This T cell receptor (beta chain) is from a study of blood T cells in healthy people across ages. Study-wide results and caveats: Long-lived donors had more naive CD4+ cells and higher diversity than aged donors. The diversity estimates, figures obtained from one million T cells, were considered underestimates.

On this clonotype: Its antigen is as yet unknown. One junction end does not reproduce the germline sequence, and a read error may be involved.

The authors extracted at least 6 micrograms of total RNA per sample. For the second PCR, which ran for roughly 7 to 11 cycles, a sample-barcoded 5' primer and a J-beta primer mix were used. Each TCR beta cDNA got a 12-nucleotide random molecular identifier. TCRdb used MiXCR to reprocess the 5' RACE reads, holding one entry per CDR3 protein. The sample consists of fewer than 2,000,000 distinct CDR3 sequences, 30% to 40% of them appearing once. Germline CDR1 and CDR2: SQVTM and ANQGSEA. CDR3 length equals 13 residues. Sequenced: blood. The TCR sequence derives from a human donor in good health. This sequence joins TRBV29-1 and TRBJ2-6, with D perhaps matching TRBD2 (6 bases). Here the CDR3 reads CSVEGGGANVPTF. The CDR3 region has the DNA TGCAGCGTTGAAGGCGGAGGGGCCAACGTCCCGACTTTC. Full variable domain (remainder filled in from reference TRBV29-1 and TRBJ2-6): SAVISQKPSRDICQRGTSLTIQCQVDSQVTMMFWYRQQPGQSLTLIATANQGSEATYESGFVIDKFPISRPNLTFSTLTVSNMSPEDSSIYLCSVEGGGANVPTFGAGSRLTVL.